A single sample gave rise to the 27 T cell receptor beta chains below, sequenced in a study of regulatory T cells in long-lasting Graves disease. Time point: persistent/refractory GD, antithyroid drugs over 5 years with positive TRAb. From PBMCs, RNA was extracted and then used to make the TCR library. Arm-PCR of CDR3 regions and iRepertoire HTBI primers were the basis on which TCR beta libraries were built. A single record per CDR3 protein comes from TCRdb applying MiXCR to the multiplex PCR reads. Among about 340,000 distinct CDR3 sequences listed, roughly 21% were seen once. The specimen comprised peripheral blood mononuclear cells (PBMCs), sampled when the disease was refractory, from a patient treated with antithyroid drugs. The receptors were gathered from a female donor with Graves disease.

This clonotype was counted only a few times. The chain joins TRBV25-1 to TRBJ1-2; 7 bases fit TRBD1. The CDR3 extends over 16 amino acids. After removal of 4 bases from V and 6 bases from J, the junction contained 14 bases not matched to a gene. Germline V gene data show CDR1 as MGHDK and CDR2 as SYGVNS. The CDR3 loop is CASSARAGGLRDGYTF. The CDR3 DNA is TGTGCCAGCAGTGCCCGGGCAGGGGGTTTAAGAGATGGCTACACCTTC.

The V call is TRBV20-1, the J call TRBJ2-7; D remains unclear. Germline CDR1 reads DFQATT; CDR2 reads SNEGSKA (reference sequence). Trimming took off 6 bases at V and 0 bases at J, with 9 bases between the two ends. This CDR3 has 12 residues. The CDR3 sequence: CSAPDLSYEQYF. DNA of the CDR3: TGCAGTGCGCCGGATCTCTCCTACGAGCAGTACTTC.

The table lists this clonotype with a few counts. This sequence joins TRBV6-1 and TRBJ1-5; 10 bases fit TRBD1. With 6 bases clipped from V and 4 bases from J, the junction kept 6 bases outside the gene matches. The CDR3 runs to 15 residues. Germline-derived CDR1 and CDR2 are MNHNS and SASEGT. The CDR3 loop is CASSQGTGVNQPQHF. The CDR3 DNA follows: TGTGCCAGCAGCCAGGGGACAGGGGTGAATCAGCCCCAGCATTTT.

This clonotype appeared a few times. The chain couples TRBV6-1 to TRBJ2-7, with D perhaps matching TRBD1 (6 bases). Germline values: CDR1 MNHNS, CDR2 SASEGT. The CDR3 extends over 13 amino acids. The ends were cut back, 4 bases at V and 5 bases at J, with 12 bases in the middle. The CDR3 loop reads CASSVNRVNEQYF. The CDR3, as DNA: TGTGCCAGCAGTGTAAACAGGGTCAACGAGCAGTACTTC.

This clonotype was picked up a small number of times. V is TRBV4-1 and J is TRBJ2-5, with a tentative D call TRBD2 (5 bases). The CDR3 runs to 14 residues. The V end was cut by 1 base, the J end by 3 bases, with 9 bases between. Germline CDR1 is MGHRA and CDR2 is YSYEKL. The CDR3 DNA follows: TGCGCCAGCAGCCAAGCCGGGGAAGAAGAGACCCAGTACTTC. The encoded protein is CASSQAGEEETQYF.

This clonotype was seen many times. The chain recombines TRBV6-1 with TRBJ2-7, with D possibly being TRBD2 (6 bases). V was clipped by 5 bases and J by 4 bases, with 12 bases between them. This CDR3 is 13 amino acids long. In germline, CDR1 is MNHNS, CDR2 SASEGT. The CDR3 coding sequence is TGTGCCAGCAGTCCGGGACTGCGGTACGAGCAGTACTTC. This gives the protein CASSPGLRYEQYF.

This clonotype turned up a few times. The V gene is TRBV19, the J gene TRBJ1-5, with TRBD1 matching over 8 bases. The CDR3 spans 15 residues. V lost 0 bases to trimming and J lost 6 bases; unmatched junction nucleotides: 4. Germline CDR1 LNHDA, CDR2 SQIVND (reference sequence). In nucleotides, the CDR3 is TGTGCCAGTAGTATAGATACAGGGGGTCCTCAGCCCCAGCATTTT. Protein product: CASSIDTGGPQPQHF.

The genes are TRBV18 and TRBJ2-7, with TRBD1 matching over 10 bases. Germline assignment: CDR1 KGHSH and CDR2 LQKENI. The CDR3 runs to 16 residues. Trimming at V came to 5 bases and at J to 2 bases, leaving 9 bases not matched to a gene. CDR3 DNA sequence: TGTGCCAGCTCAAGCCTGGCAGGACAGGGGGCCTACGAGCAGTACTTC. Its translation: CASSSLAGQGAYEQYF.

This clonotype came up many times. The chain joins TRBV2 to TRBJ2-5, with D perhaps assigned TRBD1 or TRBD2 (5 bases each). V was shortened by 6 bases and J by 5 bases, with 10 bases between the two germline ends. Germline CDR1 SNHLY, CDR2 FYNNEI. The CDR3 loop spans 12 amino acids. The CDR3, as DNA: TGTGCCAGCAGACTAGAGGGGGAGACCCAGTACTTC. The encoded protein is CASRLEGETQYF.

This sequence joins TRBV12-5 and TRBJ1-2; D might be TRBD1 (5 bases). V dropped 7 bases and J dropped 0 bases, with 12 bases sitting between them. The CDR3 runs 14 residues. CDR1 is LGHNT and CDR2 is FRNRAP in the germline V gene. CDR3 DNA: TGTGCTAGTGCCGAGGGGCGGACTAACTATGGCTACACCTTC. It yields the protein CASAEGRTNYGYTF. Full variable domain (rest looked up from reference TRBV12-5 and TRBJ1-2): DARVTQTPRHKVTEMGQEVTMRCQPILGHNTVFWYRQTMMQGLELLAYFRNRAPLDDSGMPKDRFSAEMPDATLATLKIQPSEPRDSAVYFCASAEGRTNYGYTFGSGTRLTVV.

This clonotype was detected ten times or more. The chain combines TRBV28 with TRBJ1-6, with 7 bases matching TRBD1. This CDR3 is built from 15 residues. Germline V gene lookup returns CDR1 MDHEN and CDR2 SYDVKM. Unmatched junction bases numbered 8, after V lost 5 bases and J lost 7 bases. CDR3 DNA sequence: TGTGCCAGCAGTATGCGACAGGGCGGGAATTCACCCCTCCACTTT. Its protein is CASSMRQGGNSPLHF.

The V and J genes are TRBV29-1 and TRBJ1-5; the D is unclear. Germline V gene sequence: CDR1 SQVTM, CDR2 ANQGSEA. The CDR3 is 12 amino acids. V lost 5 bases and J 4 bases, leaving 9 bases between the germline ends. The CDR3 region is CSVLIANQPQHF. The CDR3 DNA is TGCAGCGTTTTGATCGCTAATCAGCCCCAGCATTTT.

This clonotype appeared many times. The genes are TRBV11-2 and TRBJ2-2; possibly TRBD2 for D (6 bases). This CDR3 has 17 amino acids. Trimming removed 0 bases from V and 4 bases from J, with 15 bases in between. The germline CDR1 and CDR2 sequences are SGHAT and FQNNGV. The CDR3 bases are TGTGCCAGCAGCTTAGATCGAGTTAGCGGAGTCACCGGGGAGCTGTTTTTT. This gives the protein CASSLDRVSGVTGELFF.

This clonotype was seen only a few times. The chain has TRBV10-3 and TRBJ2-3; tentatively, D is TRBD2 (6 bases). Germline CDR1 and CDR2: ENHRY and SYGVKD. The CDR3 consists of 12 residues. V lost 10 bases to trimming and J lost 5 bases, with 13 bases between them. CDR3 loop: CATAGRVDTQYF. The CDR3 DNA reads TGTGCCACTGCGGGGCGCGTAGATACGCAGTATTTT.

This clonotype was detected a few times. The CDR3, as DNA: TGTGCCTCCGGGGTGGAACTAACGAAGTACTTC. Translated: CASGVELTKYF. V usage is TRBV10-3 and J usage is TRBJ2-5; possible D gene TRBD2, 5 bases. This CDR3 region has 11 residues. The ends were cut back, 11 bases at V and 12 bases at J, with 19 bases in the middle. Per germline, CDR1 ENHRY and CDR2 SYGVKD.

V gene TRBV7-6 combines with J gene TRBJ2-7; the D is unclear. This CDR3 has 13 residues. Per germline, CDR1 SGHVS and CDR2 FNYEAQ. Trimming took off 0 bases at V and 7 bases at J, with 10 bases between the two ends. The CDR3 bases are TGTGCCAGCAGCTTAGCTGACTGGGGAGAGCAGTACTTC. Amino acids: CASSLADWGEQYF.

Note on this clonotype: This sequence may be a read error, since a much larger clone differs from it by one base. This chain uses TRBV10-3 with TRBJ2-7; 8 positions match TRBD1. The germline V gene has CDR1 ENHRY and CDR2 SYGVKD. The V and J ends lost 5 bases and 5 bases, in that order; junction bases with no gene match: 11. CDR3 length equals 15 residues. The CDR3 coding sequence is TGTGCCATCAGTTACGCGCCCGGACAGGGAGACGAGCAGTACTTC. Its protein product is CAISYAPGQGDEQYF.

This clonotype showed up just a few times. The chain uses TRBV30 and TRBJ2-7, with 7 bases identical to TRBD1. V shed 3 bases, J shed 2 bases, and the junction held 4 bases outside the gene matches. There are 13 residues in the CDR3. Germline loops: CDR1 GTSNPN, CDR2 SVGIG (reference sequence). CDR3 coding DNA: TGTGCCTGGAGCAAGGGGGCCGCCTACGAGCAGTACTTC. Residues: CAWSKGAAYEQYF.

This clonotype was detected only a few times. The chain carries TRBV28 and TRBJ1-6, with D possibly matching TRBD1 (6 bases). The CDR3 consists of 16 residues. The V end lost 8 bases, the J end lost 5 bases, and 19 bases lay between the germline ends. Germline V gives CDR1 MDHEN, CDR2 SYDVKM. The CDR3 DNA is TGTGCCAGCGGGACGCCTGGGGGCCGGGATAATTCACCCCTCCACTTT. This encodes CASGTPGGRDNSPLHF.

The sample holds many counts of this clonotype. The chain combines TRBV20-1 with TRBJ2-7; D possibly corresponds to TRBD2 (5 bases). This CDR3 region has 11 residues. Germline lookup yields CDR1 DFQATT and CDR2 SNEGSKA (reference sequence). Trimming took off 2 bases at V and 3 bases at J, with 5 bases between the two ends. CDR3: CSARRDYEQYF. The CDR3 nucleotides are TGCAGTGCTAGACGGGACTACGAGCAGTACTTC.

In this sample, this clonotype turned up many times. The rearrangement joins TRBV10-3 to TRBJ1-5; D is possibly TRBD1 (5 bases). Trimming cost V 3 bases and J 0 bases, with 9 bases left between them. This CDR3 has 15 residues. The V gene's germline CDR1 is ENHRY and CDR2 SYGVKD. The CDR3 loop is CAISDGGYSNQPQHF. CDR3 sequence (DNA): TGTGCCATCAGTGATGGGGGATATAGCAATCAGCCCCAGCATTTT.

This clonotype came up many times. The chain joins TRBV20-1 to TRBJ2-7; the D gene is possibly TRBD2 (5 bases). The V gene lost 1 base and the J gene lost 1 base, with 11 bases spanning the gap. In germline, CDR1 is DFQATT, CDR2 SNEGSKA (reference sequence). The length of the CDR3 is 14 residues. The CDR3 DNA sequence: TGCAGTGCTAGAGCAGATACTAGTTCCTACGAGCAGTACTTC. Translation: CSARADTSSYEQYF.

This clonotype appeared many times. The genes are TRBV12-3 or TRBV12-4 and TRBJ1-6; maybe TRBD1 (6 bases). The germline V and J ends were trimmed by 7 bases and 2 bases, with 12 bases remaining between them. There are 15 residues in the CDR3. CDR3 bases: TGTGCCAGCAAAAGGGACAATCCCTATAATTCACCCCTCCACTTT. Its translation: CASKRDNPYNSPLHF.

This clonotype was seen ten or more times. Here the CDR3 DNA reads TGCAGCGTCTCCGATGGACAGGTCAATTCACCCCTCCACTTT. Its protein is CSVSDGQVNSPLHF. The chain carries TRBV29-1 and TRBJ1-6, with 7 nucleotides matching TRBD1. The CDR3 has 14 residues. V lost 6 bases, J lost 7 bases, and 9 bases stayed unmatched. The germline V gene encodes CDR1 SQVTM and CDR2 ANQGSEA.

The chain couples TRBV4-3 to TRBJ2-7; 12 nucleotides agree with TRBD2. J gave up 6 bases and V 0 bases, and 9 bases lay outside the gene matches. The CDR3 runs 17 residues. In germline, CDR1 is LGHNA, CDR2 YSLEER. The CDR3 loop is CASSQDKASGGAFEQYF. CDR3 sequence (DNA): TGCGCCAGCAGCCAAGATAAAGCTAGCGGGGGGGCCTTCGAGCAGTACTTC.

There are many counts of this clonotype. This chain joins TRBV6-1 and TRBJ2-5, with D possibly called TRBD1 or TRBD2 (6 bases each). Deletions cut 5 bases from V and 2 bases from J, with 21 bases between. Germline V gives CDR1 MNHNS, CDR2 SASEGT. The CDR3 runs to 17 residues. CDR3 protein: CASSPPRGRTEQETQYF. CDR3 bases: TGTGCCAGCAGTCCCCCCCGGGGGAGGACAGAACAAGAGACCCAGTACTTC.

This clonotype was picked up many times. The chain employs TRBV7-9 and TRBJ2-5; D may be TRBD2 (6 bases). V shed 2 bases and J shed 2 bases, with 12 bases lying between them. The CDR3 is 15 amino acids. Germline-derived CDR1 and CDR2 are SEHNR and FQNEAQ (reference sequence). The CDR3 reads CASSLIGLPQETQYF. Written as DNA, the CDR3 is TGTGCCAGCAGCTTAATTGGACTACCTCAAGAGACCCAGTACTTC.